The 11 T cell receptor beta chains reported below all come from one sample, sequenced in a study of T cell responses to AZD1222 COVID-19 vaccine. Measured with immunoSEQ multiplex PCR; TCRdb has only the in-frame clones, and not every one. The table has about 83,000 clones, about 82% seen once. Sequenced here: peripheral blood, sampled on day 0 of AZD1222 vaccination. Receptors were obtained from an adult in good health.

The chain joins TRBV11-2 to TRBJ2-7; D may correspond to TRBD1 or TRBD2 (5 bases each). V was shortened by 2 bases and J by 6 bases, with 8 bases between the two germline ends. The CDR3 runs 12 residues. From germline, CDR1 is SGHAT and CDR2 FQNNGV. The CDR3 region has the DNA TGTGCCAGCAGCTTAAGGGGACGCGAGCAGTACTTC. Translating gives CASSLRGREQYF.

This clone has a single count. CDR3 loop: CASSPGQGQETQYF. In nucleotides, the CDR3 is TGTGCCAGCTCACCGGGACAGGGGCAAGAGACCCAGTACTTC. The chain combines TRBV18 with TRBJ2-5, with TRBD1 matching 10 bases. Germline assignment: CDR1 KGHSH and CDR2 LQKENI. The CDR3 contains 14 residues. With 3 bases clipped from V and 2 bases from J, the junction kept 0 bases outside the gene matches.

The gene calls are TRBV27 and TRBJ2-5, with 16 bases lining up with TRBD2. Trimming cost V 2 bases and J 2 bases; bases outside gene matches: 11. From germline, CDR1 is MNHEY and CDR2 SMNVEV (reference sequence). The CDR3 totals 20 residues. The CDR3 coding sequence is TGTGCCAGCAGTTTACGAGGGACGGGACTAGCGGGAGGGGTGCAAGAGACCCAGTACTTC. Translation: CASSLRGTGLAGGVQETQYF.

This chain links TRBV7-2 with TRBJ2-7; 8 bases map to TRBD2. Germline V CDR1 and CDR2: SGHTA, FQGNSA. This CDR3 has 15 amino acids. V shed 2 bases, J shed 0 bases, and the junction held 3 bases outside the gene matches. This CDR3 reads CASSLSSGSSYEQYF. The CDR3 nucleotides are TGTGCCAGCAGCTTATCAAGCGGGAGCTCCTACGAGCAGTACTTC.

This clone is a singleton in its sample. The rearrangement joins TRBV7-9 to TRBJ2-5; 9 bases match TRBD1. Germline CDR1 SEHNR, CDR2 FQNEAQ (reference sequence). CDR3 length: 15 amino acids. J was trimmed by 3 bases and V by 6 bases; bases with no gene match: 8. The CDR3 loop reads CASSPGTGNEETQYF. The CDR3 DNA reads TGTGCCAGCAGTCCCGGGACAGGGAATGAAGAGACCCAGTACTTC.

V gene TRBV3-1 (or the pseudogene TRBV3-2) combines with J gene TRBJ2-5; D is unclear. Germline values: CDR1 LGHDT, CDR2 YNNKEL (reference sequence). This CDR3 spans 11 amino acids. V was shortened by 0 bases and J by 6 bases, with 2 bases between the two germline ends. The CDR3 here is CASSQEKTQYF. The DNA of the CDR3 is TGTGCCAGCAGCCAAGAAAAGACCCAGTACTTC.

The chain has TRBV6-5 and TRBJ1-1, with unresolved D. The V end was cut by 11 bases, the J end by 1 base, with 8 bases between. Germline V gene sequence: CDR1 MNHEY, CDR2 SVGAGI. The CDR3 is 11 residues long. The DNA for the CDR3 is TGTGCCGTTCAAGCGAACACTGAAGCTTTCTTT. It yields the protein CAVQANTEAFF.

In its sample, this clone was seen a few times. The chain recombines TRBV19 with TRBJ1-5; tentatively, D is TRBD1 (6 bases). The CDR3 loop spans 15 amino acids. V gave up 4 bases and J gave up 7 bases, with 17 bases separating them. Germline CDR1 LNHDA, CDR2 SQIVND (reference sequence). The CDR3 is CASSTRSGAGQPQHF. CDR3 DNA: TGTGCCAGTAGTACCCGTTCAGGGGCGGGACAGCCCCAGCATTTT.

V usage is TRBV5-4 and J usage is TRBJ2-1; perhaps TRBD1 as D (6 bases). This CDR3 comprises 13 residues. V was trimmed by 4 bases and J by 6 bases, leaving 11 bases between them. Germline CDR1 reads SGHNT; CDR2 reads YYREEE (reference sequence). CDR3 sequence reads: CASSPPRGNEQFF. CDR3 DNA sequence: TGTGCCAGCAGCCCCCCCAGGGGCAATGAGCAGTTCTTC.

This rearrangement joins TRBV7-2 to TRBJ2-5; D gene unclear. The germline V and J ends were trimmed by 1 base and 1 base, with 7 bases remaining between them. Germline V gene lookup returns CDR1 SGHTA and CDR2 FQGNSA. The CDR3 covers 14 residues. The CDR3 protein is CASSLGWFQETQYF. The CDR3 DNA sequence: TGTGCCAGCAGCTTAGGTTGGTTCCAAGAGACCCAGTACTTC. Full variable domain (outside the CDR3, taken from reference TRBV7-2 and TRBJ2-5): GAGVSQSPSNKVTEKGKDVELRCDPISGHTALYWYRQSLGQGLEFLIYFQGNSAPDKSGLPSDRFSAERTGGSVSTLTIQRTQQEDSAVYLCASSLGWFQETQYFGPGTRLLVL.

V is TRBV7-2 and J is TRBJ1-2; possibly TRBD1 for D (6 bases). The CDR3 runs to 14 residues. Germline lookup yields CDR1 SGHTA and CDR2 FQGNSA. Trimming shortened V by 4 bases and J by 8 bases, and 17 bases separated the two germline ends. Here the CDR3 reads CASSYLRGAGGYTF. CDR3 sequence (DNA): TGTGCCAGCAGCTACCTTCGGGGGGCAGGGGGCTACACCTTC.